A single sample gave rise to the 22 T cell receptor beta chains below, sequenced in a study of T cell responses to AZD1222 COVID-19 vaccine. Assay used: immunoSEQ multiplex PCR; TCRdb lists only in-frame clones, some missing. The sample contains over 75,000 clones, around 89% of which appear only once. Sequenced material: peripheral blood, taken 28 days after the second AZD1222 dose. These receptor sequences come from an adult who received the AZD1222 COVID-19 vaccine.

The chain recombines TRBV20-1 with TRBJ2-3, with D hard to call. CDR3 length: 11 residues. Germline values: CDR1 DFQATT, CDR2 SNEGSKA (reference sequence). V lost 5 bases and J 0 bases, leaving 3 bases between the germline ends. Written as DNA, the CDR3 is TGCAGTGCTTCTAGCACAGATACGCAGTATTTT. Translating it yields CSASSTDTQYF.

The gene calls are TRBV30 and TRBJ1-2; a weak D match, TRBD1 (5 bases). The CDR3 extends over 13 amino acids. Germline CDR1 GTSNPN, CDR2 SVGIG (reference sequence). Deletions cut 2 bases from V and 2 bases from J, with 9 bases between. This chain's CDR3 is CAWSPGRNYGYTF. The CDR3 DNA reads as TGTGCCTGGAGTCCAGGGAGAAACTATGGCTACACCTTC.

CDR3 nucleotides: TGTGCCAGCTCACCAGGGAGGGATATGAGCACTGAAGCTTTCTTT. Protein product: CASSPGRDMSTEAFF. The rearrangement uses TRBV18 and TRBJ1-1; D gene uncertain. V lost 2 bases to trimming and J lost 4 bases, with 14 bases between them. The germline V gene has CDR1 KGHSH and CDR2 LQKENI. CDR3 length: 15 amino acids.

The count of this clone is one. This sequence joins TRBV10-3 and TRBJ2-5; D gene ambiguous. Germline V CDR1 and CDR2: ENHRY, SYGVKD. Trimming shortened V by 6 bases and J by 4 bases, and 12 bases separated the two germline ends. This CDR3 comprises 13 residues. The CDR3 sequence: CAIRAQQGETQYF. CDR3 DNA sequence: TGTGCCATCAGGGCTCAACAAGGAGAGACCCAGTACTTC.

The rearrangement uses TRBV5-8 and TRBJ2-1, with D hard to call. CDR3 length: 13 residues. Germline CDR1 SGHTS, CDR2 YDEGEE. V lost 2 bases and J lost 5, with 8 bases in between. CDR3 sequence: CASSFSPDNEQFF. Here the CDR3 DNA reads TGTGCCAGCAGCTTTTCTCCCGACAATGAGCAGTTCTTC. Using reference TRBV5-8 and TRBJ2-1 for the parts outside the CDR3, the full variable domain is EAGVTQSPTHLIKTRGQQATLRCSPISGHTSVYWYQQALGLGLQFLLWYDEGEERNRGNFPPRFSGRQFPNYSSELNVNALELEDSALYLCASSFSPDNEQFFGPGTRLTVL.

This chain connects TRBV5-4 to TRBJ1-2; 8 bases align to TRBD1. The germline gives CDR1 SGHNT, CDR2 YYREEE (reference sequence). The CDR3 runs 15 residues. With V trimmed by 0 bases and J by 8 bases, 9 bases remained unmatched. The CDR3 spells CASSLGGQGSWGYTF. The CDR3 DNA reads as TGTGCCAGCAGCTTGGGCGGACAGGGTTCGTGGGGCTACACCTTC.

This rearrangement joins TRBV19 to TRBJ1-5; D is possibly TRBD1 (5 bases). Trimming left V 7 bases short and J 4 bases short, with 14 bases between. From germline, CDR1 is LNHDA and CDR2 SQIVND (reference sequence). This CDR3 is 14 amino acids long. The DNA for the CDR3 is TGTGCCAGTAATGGGGGAAGACCTAATCAGCCCCAGCATTTT. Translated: CASNGGRPNQPQHF.

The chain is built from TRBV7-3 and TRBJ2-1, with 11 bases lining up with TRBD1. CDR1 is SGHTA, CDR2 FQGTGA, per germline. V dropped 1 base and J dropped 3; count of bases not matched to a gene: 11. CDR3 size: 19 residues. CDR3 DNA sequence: TGTGCCAGCAGCTTAAACCCCACCGGACAGGGGGCGCGCTACAATGAGCAGTTCTTC. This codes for CASSLNPTGQGARYNEQFF.

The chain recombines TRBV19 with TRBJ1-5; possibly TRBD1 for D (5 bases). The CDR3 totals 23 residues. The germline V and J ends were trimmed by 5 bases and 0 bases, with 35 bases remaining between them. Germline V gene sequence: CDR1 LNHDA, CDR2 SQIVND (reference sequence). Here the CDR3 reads CASSFAYGRQSSTEMNSNQPQHF. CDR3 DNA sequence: TGTGCCAGTAGTTTTGCCTATGGGAGACAGTCTTCCACAGAAATGAATAGCAATCAGCCCCAGCATTTT.

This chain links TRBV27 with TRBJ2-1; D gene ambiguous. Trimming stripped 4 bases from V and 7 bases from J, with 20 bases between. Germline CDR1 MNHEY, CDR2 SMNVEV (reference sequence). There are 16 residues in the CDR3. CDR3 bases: TGTGCCAGCAGTTCCAAGGCATACAAGTACACAAATGAGCAGTTCTTC. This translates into CASSSKAYKYTNEQFF.

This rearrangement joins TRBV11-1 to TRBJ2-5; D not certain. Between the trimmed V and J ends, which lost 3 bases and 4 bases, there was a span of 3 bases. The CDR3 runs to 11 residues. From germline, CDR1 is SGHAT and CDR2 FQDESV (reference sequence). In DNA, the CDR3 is TGTGCCAGCAGCTTCGGAGAGACCCAGTACTTC. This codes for CASSFGETQYF.

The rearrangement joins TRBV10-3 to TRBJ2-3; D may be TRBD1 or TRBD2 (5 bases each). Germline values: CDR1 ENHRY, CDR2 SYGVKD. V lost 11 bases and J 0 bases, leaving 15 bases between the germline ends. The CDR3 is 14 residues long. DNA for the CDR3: TGTGCCGTGGCCGGGACGGCTAGCACAGATACGCAGTATTTT. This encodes CAVAGTASTDTQYF.

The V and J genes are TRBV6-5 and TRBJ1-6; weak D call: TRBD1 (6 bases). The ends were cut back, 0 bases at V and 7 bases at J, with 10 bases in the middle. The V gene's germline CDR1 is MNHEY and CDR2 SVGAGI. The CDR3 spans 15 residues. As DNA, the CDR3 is TGTGCCAGCAGTTACTCCGAGACAGGCAATTCACCCCTCCACTTT. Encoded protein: CASSYSETGNSPLHF.

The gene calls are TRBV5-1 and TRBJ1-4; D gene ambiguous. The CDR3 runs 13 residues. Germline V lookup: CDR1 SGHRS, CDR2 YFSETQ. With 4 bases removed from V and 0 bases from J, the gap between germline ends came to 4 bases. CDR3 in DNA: TGCGCCAGCAGCGCGGCAACTAATGAAAAACTGTTTTTT. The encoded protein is CASSAATNEKLFF.

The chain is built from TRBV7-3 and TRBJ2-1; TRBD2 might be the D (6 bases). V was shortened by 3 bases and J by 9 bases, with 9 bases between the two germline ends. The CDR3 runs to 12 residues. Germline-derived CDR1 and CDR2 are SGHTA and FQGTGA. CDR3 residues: CASSFPGSEQFF. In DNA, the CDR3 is TGTGCCAGCAGCTTCCCCGGGAGTGAGCAGTTCTTC.

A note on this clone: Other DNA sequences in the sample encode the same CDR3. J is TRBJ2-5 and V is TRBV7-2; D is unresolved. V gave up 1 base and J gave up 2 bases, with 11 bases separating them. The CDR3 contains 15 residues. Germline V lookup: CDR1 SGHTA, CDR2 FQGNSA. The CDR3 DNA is TGTGCCAGCAGCTTAGGGGCCTCATTACAAGAGACCCAGTACTTC. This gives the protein CASSLGASLQETQYF.

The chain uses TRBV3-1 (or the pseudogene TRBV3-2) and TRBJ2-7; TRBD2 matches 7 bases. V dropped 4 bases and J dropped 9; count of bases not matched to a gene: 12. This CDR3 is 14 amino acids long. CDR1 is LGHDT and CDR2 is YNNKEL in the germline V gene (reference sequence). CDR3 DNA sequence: TGTGCCAGCAGCCTCGGAGCTAGCGGAGGGTGGCAGTACTTC. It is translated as CASSLGASGGWQYF.

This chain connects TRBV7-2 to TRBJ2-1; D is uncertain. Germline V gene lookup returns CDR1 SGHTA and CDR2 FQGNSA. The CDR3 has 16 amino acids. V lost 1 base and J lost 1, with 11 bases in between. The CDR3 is CASSLDGLQSYNEQFF. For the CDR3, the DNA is TGTGCCAGCAGCTTAGACGGCTTACAATCCTACAATGAGCAGTTCTTC.

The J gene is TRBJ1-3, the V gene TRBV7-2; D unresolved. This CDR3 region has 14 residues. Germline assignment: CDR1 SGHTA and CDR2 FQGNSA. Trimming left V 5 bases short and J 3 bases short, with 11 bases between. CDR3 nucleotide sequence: TGTGCCAGCAGCCTTGCCTGGGATGGAAACACCATATATTTT. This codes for CASSLAWDGNTIYF. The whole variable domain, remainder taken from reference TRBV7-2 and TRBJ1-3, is GAGVSQSPSNKVTEKGKDVELRCDPISGHTALYWYRQSLGQGLEFLIYFQGNSAPDKSGLPSDRFSAERTGGSVSTLTIQRTQQEDSAVYLCASSLAWDGNTIYFGEGSWLTVV.

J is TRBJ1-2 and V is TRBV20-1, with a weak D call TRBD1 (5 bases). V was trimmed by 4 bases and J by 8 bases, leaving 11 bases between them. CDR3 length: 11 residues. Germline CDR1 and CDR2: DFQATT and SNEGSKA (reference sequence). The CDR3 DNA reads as TGCAGTGCTAAAAACAGGATCGGCTACACCTTC. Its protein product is CSAKNRIGYTF.

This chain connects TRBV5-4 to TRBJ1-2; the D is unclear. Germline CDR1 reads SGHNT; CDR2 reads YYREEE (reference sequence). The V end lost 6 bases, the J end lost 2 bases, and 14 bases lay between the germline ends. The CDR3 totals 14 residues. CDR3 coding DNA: TGTGCCAGCACCTCGCCAGGAGCCAACTATGGCTACACCTTC. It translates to CASTSPGANYGYTF.

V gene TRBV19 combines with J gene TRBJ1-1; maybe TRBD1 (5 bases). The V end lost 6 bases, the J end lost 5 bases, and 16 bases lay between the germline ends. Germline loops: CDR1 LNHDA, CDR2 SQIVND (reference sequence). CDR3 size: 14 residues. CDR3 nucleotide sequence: TGTGCCAGTAGAAAGGGTCCACGGGGGACTGAAGCTTTCTTT. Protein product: CASRKGPRGTEAFF.